The 27 T cell receptor beta chains below come from one sample, sequenced in a study of cytomegalovirus exposure and HLA in healthy donors (dated by TCRdb to the late 2010s). The library was generated by the immunoSEQ multiplex PCR assay. For the multiplex PCR, a mixture combining 60 forward primers for TCR Vbeta segments and 13 reverse primers for TCR Jbeta segments was used. TCRdb limited this immuneACCESS table to in-frame rearrangements with V and J called. A share of clones is missing; checked studies link under half to unresolved V genes, and the rest is unexplained. This sample is represented by about 110,000 clones; around 77% of them were singletons. The top ten constitute around 3.9% of the sample. What was sequenced was PBMCs. These TCRs come from a human donor in good health.

This chain joins TRBV11-3 and TRBJ2-5, with D perhaps TRBD1 (6 bases). V lost 3 bases, J lost 1 base, and 12 bases lay in between. The CDR3 length is 15 residues. CDR1 is SGHNT, CDR2 YENEEA, per germline. The CDR3 region is CASSFTGTLQETQYF. As DNA, the CDR3 is TGTGCCAGCAGCTTTACCGGGACACTCCAAGAGACCCAGTACTTC.

J is TRBJ2-4 and V is TRBV18; TRBD2 might be the D (6 bases). The germline V and J ends were trimmed by 3 bases and 7 bases, with 7 bases remaining between them. The CDR3 has 12 residues. From germline, CDR1 is KGHSH and CDR2 LQKENI. The CDR3 protein is CASSPEGNIQYF. CDR3 coding DNA: TGTGCCAGCTCACCGGAGGGTAACATTCAGTACTTC.

The chain links TRBV7-2 to TRBJ1-4; 7 bases are shared with TRBD1. The CDR3 sequence is 15 residues long. V was clipped by 3 bases and J by 7 bases; unmatched bases: 8. Germline V lookup: CDR1 SGHTA, CDR2 FQGNSA. The CDR3 DNA reads TGTGCCAGCAGCTTCAGGGGGAGGAAAGGTGAAAAACTGTTTTTT. The encoded protein is CASSFRGRKGEKLFF.

The V and J genes are TRBV25-1 and TRBJ1-6; D may be TRBD1 (6 bases). Germline-derived CDR1 and CDR2 are MGHDK and SYGVNS. Trimming took 1 base from V and 4 from J, leaving 14 bases between them. CDR3 length: 17 amino acids. CDR3 sequence reads: CASSESEGEGYNSPLHF. DNA of the CDR3: TGTGCCAGCAGTGAATCGGAGGGGGAGGGTTATAATTCACCCCTCCACTTT.

This clone was observed a single time. This sequence joins TRBV9 and TRBJ1-2; the D is unclear. The CDR3 has 12 residues. With 0 bases removed from V and 6 bases from J, the gap between germline ends came to 6 bases. Germline CDR1 SGDLS, CDR2 YYNGEE. The CDR3: CASSVGLNGYTF. As DNA, the CDR3 is TGTGCCAGCAGCGTAGGGCTGAATGGCTACACCTTC.

The CDR3 DNA sequence: TGTGCCAGCAGTTACGGACAGGGGAGACAGCCCCAGCATTTT. Its translation: CASSYGQGRQPQHF. The rearrangement uses TRBV6-5 and TRBJ1-5; the match to TRBD1 covers 9 bases. The germline gives CDR1 MNHEY, CDR2 SVGAGI. The CDR3 has 14 residues. V trimming: 2 bases; J trimming: 7 bases; junction bases outside the gene matches: 3.

This chain joins TRBV5-1 and TRBJ2-1, with TRBD1 matching over 8 bases. J was trimmed by 9 bases and V by 4 bases; bases with no gene match: 9. The length of the CDR3 is 14 residues. Germline V gene sequence: CDR1 SGHRS, CDR2 YFSETQ. In DNA form, the CDR3 reads TGCGCCAGCAGCGGGGGACAGGTGCGGTTTGAGCAGTTCTTC. It specifies CASSGGQVRFEQFF.

The chain combines TRBV19 with TRBJ1-2; D not certain. V lost 4 bases to trimming and J lost 2 bases, with 11 bases between them. Germline CDR1 is LNHDA and CDR2 is SQIVND (reference sequence). This CDR3 is built from 14 residues. DNA of the CDR3: TGTGCCAGTAGTACCTTGACGCGGAACTATGGCTACACCTTC. Encoded protein: CASSTLTRNYGYTF. Full variable domain (rest looked up from reference TRBV19 and TRBJ1-2): DGGITQSPKYLFRKEGQNVTLSCEQNLNHDAMYWYRQDPGQGLRLIYYSQIVNDFQKGDIAEGYSVSREKKESFPLTVTSAQKNPTAFYLCASSTLTRNYGYTFGSGTRLTVV.

The gene calls are TRBV6-5 and TRBJ1-1; D is unclear. The CDR3 sequence is 12 residues long. Trimming stripped 7 bases from V and 4 bases from J, with 10 bases between. Germline CDR1 and CDR2: MNHEY and SVGAGI. The DNA of the CDR3 is TGTGCCAGCAATTCGGGGAGCACTGAAGCTTTCTTT. Residues: CASNSGSTEAFF.

The chain employs TRBV7-9 and TRBJ2-5; TRBD1 agrees at 7 bases. The length of the CDR3 is 16 residues. The trim removed 5 bases at V and 2 bases at J, leaving 11 bases unmatched. Germline CDR1 is SEHNR and CDR2 is FQNEAQ (reference sequence). DNA for the CDR3: TGTGCCAGCAGCCGACAGATAAGACAGGGACAAGAGACCCAGTACTTC. Its protein product is CASSRQIRQGQETQYF.

V is TRBV28 and J is TRBJ2-1; D not resolved. CDR1 is MDHEN and CDR2 is SYDVKM in the germline V gene. V lost 5 bases, J lost 15 bases, and 20 bases lay in between. The CDR3 covers 13 residues. In DNA form, the CDR3 reads TGTGCCAGCAGTCTTCCGGCTCGCCAGCAGGTGTTCTTC. This translates into CASSLPARQQVFF.

The chain couples TRBV9 to TRBJ2-1, with 7 positions matching TRBD1. From germline, CDR1 is SGDLS and CDR2 YYNGEE. With 5 bases clipped from V and 8 bases from J, the junction kept 10 bases outside the gene matches. This CDR3 spans 14 amino acids. The CDR3 loop reads CASRVMDRQDEQFF. The CDR3 DNA follows: TGTGCCAGCAGAGTCATGGACAGGCAAGATGAGCAGTTCTTC.

This clone was seen a few times. The chain couples TRBV7-9 to TRBJ2-1; 7 nucleotides agree with TRBD1. With V trimmed by 1 base and J by 8 bases, 8 bases remained unmatched. The CDR3 sequence is 15 residues long. Germline CDR1 and CDR2: SEHNR and FQNEAQ (reference sequence). The CDR3 is CASSLEGAGEDEQFF. The CDR3 DNA reads TGTGCCAGCAGCTTAGAGGGGGCCGGTGAGGATGAGCAGTTCTTC.

This chain connects TRBV2 to TRBJ2-3, with TRBD2 identical over 9 bases. The CDR3 has 15 residues. V shed 7 bases and J 0 bases; nucleotides not matched to a gene: 5. Germline assignment: CDR1 SNHLY and CDR2 FYNNEI. The CDR3 DNA reads as TGTGCCAGCATGGGAACTAGCGGGAGCACAGATACGCAGTATTTT. It is translated as CASMGTSGSTDTQYF.

This clone was detected a few times. The chain employs TRBV6-5 and TRBJ2-3, with D possibly TRBD2 on 5 matching bases. This CDR3 region has 15 residues. Germline CDR1 reads MNHEY; CDR2 reads SVGAGI. The V and J ends lost 2 bases and 2 bases respectively, with 11 bases between them. The CDR3 DNA reads as TGTGCCAGCAGTTACCAAAGCGGAAACACAGATACGCAGTATTTT. Its translation: CASSYQSGNTDTQYF.

The J gene is TRBJ1-2, the V gene TRBV6-5; D is unclear. V was trimmed by 4 bases and J by 8 bases, leaving 11 bases between them. CDR3 length equals 12 residues. Germline assignment: CDR1 MNHEY and CDR2 SVGAGI. The CDR3 DNA reads as TGTGCCAGCAGTTCACCGGGAGGAGGCTACACCTTC. Its protein product is CASSSPGGGYTF.

The chain employs TRBV30 and TRBJ2-1; D is possibly TRBD2 (6 bases). The CDR3 loop spans 15 amino acids. V was trimmed by 0 bases and J by 4 bases, leaving 13 bases between them. The germline CDR1 and CDR2 sequences are GTSNPN and SVGIG (reference sequence). The DNA of the CDR3 is TGTGCCTGGAGTGTAGGTGTAGCGGCATACAATGAGCAGTTCTTC. This codes for CAWSVGVAAYNEQFF.

The chain links TRBV10-3 to TRBJ2-1; D gene uncertain. V lost 10 bases, J lost 3 bases, and 13 bases lay in between. In germline, CDR1 is ENHRY, CDR2 SYGVKD. CDR3 size: 13 residues. CDR3 protein: CASSPVDYNEQFF. The CDR3 DNA sequence: TGTGCCAGCTCCCCGGTCGACTACAATGAGCAGTTCTTC.

The table lists this clone with a count of one. The chain links TRBV27 to TRBJ2-6; perhaps TRBD1 as D (7 bases). This CDR3 spans 18 amino acids. V lost 5 bases to trimming and J lost 0 bases, with 17 bases between them. The germline gives CDR1 MNHEY, CDR2 SMNVEV (reference sequence). CDR3 in DNA: TGTGCCAGCAGTCCCGGGTCAGGGGGGTACTCTGGGGCCAACGTCCTGACTTTC. Protein: CASSPGSGGYSGANVLTF.

This clone was picked up one time. The rearrangement joins TRBV30 to TRBJ1-2; D unresolved. V gave up 3 bases and J gave up 4 bases, with 12 bases separating them. Germline CDR1 is GTSNPN and CDR2 is SVGIG (reference sequence). This CDR3 has 13 amino acids. In nucleotides, the CDR3 is TGTGCCTGGAGCGGCGTCCGGGGCTATGGCTACACCTTC. Translation: CAWSGVRGYGYTF.

The rearrangement links TRBV29-1 to TRBJ1-1, with D perhaps matching TRBD1 (5 bases). This CDR3 is built from 13 residues. Germline CDR1 and CDR2: SQVTM and ANQGSEA. V lost 3 bases, J lost 0 bases, and 8 bases lay in between. CDR3 nucleotides: TGCAGCGTTGATAAGACAGTGAACACTGAAGCTTTCTTT. Protein sequence: CSVDKTVNTEAFF.

Judged by abundance, this clone is medium-sized. The CDR3 is CASSPPTSSYNEQFF. The CDR3, as DNA: TGTGCCAGTAGTCCCCCCACTAGCTCCTACAATGAGCAGTTCTTC. The gene calls are TRBV19 and TRBJ2-1; D perhaps matches TRBD2 (5 bases). Germline CDR1 is LNHDA and CDR2 is SQIVND (reference sequence). V lost 5 bases to trimming and J lost 0 bases, with 11 bases between them. This CDR3 comprises 15 residues.

This clone was seen once. J is TRBJ1-1 and V is TRBV27; TRBD1 aligns across 7 bases. From germline, CDR1 is MNHEY and CDR2 SMNVEV (reference sequence). The CDR3 loop spans 15 amino acids. The V gene end was trimmed by 5 bases and the J gene end by 0 bases; junction bases not matched to a gene: 6. CDR3 in DNA: TGTGCCAGCAGTCCACGCAGGGGGATGAACACTGAAGCTTTCTTT. Encoded protein: CASSPRRGMNTEAFF.

This sequence joins TRBV28 and TRBJ2-7; 8 nucleotides line up with TRBD2. Germline values: CDR1 MDHEN, CDR2 SYDVKM. Unmatched junction bases numbered 7, after V lost 8 bases and J lost 1 base. This CDR3 contains 14 residues. CDR3: CASRGGGGSYEQYF. CDR3 DNA sequence: TGTGCCAGCCGAGGAGGCGGGGGGTCCTACGAGCAGTACTTC.

The CDR3: CASRPGQGAENEQFF. CDR3 sequence (DNA): TGCGCCAGCAGGCCGGGACAGGGGGCCGAGAATGAGCAGTTCTTC. The V gene is TRBV4-1, the J gene TRBJ2-1, with 12 bases matching TRBD1. V shed 6 bases, J shed 7 bases, and the junction held 7 bases outside the gene matches. CDR1 and CDR2 from the germline V gene are MGHRA and YSYEKL. The CDR3 consists of 15 residues.

The V gene is TRBV6-1, the J gene TRBJ1-3; 7 bases map to TRBD1. J was trimmed by 4 bases and V by 4 bases; bases with no gene match: 4. The CDR3 consists of 14 residues. Germline-derived CDR1 and CDR2 are MNHNS and SASEGT. The CDR3: CASSGGTAGNTIYF. DNA for the CDR3: TGTGCCAGCAGTGGGGGGACAGCCGGAAACACCATATATTTT.

The chain links TRBV7-9 to TRBJ2-2; TRBD2 aligns across 8 bases. With 1 base clipped from V and 7 bases from J, the junction kept 8 bases outside the gene matches. This CDR3 region has 16 residues. Per the germline V gene, CDR1 is SEHNR and CDR2 is FQNEAQ (reference sequence). CDR3 protein: CASSLVGTSFGGELFF. CDR3 nucleotides: TGTGCCAGCAGCTTAGTGGGGACTAGTTTCGGCGGGGAGCTGTTTTTT.